The TCR beta chain under discussion was sequenced for a study of memory CD4+ T cells and cytomegalovirus serostatus. Background on the study: This sample comes from healthy Belgian adults, 8 to 10 CMV seropositive, approximately 25 seronegative.

This clone appeared once. Antigen specificity is unknown. In the authors' methods: Out-of-frame sequences were removed, leaving 2 million to 2.5 million distinct TCRbeta sequences. Some clones are missing from TCRdb's copy, which holds only in-frame ones; the method was immunoSEQ multiplex PCR. That table furnishes V, J and clone size, whereas the DNA furnished D and trimming. The sample carries about 75,000 clones, around four fifths recorded once. The study, taken as a whole, reports: The CMV-associated TCR signature appears largely within the CD4+ memory repertoire. Of about 150 reported CMV TCRbeta sequences, 65 to 85 were found in memory CD4+ repertoires.

Single viable CD3+CD4+CD8-CD45RO+ cells were sorted as the memory CD4+ T cells. The length of the CDR3 is 13 residues. The V gene's germline CDR1 is SQVTM and CDR2 ANQGSEA. V was trimmed by 5 bases and J by 1 base, leaving 11 bases between them. The sequenced material came from memory CD4+ T cells from blood. J is TRBJ1-1 and V is TRBV29-1, with a tentative D call TRBD1 (5 bases). This receptor was taken from an adult in good health and CMV-seropositive. The CDR3 DNA is TGCAGCGTTAAAACAGGAGGGAACACTGAAGCTTTCTTT. This encodes CSVKTGGNTEAFF.